This T cell receptor beta chain emerged from a study of cytomegalovirus exposure and HLA in healthy donors. Details on this clone: The junction departs from the called germline gene at one end, perhaps through a read error.

The PCR contained 60 Vbeta and 13 Jbeta primers. This table comes from immunoSEQ multiplex PCR, and its TCRdb copy is limited to in-frame clones, with some not included. The data hold around 150,000 clones, with roughly 90% observed a single time. The specimen was PBMCs. This clonotype was obtained from a woman between 18 and 29 years old in good health and CMV-seronegative.

The CDR3 protein is CASSAGGQDWDERFF. DNA of the CDR3: TGTGCTAGCAGCGCGGGAGGGCAAGACTGGGATGAGCGGTTCTTC. The chain links TRBV7-7 to TRBJ2-1; TRBD2 aligns across 9 bases. This CDR3 region has 15 residues. Germline values: CDR1 SSHAT, CDR2 FNYEAQ (reference sequence).